The entry below describes one T cell receptor (beta chain). The target antigen is unknown. The table came from immunoSEQ multiplex PCR; TCRdb's copy has only in-frame clones and leaves some out. The sample holds around 78,000 clones, less than 90% seen once. This sample is drawn from a study of T cell clones after liver transplantation. Study in general: Samples came from ITN030ST, which attempted immunosuppression withdrawal within 2 years of liver transplantation. Three of the eight recipients were HCV-positive; the rest had non-autoimmune, non-viral transplant indications. Without induction therapy, subjects received standard immunosuppression until 12-24 months post-transplant.

Findings and limits, study-wide: Circulating graft-donor-reactive CD4 TCRbeta sequences fell significantly post-transplant in most of the 8 subjects.

The receptor's source is a human patient who received a liver transplant. The graft donor may account for some of the T cells. This sample comprised CD4+ T cells from blood, obtained at the 22-month timepoint.

CDR3 nucleotide sequence: TGTGCCAGCAGCTCCGACTTTACGGGCGCGAAATACGAGCAGTACTTC. Encoded protein: CASSSDFTGAKYEQYF. The V call is TRBV5-6, the J call TRBJ2-7; D remains unclear. The CDR3 is 16 amino acids. Germline assignment: CDR1 SGHDT and CDR2 YYEEEE. V was shortened by 3 bases and J by 4 bases, with 20 bases between the two germline ends.